A selection of T cell receptor beta chains follows, all from one sample in a study of T cells in Graves' hyperthyroidism and ophthalmopathy. TCRdb called the multiplex PCR reads again in MiXCR, with one record for every CDR3 protein. The sample records some 350,000 distinct CDR3 sequences, roughly an eighth being singletons. The sample consisted of blood. The origin of the receptors is a woman in her 40s with Graves' ophthalmopathy. The CDR3 runs from the conserved cysteine through the conserved F or W. D genes are given only for firm matches. Not all rows give a size; the values are once, few, many and, for expanded clones, a class.

TRBV10-3	TRBJ2-7	TRBD2	many	CAISQLASLGLGEQYF	TGTGCCATCAGCCAACTAGCGAGTCTTGGTTTAGGTGAGCAGTACTTC
TRBV6-1	TRBJ1-2	NA	many	CASSEGSSSNYGYTF	TGTGCCAGCAGTGAAGGTTCCTCATCTAACTATGGCTACACCTTC
TRBV19	TRBJ2-1	NA	many	CASSIPTGGEQFF	TGTGCCAGTAGTATCCCTACTGGGGGTGAGCAGTTCTTC
TRBV6-1	TRBJ1-1	NA	few	CASSAMRDTEAFF	TGTGCCAGCAGTGCCATGAGGGATACTGAAGCTTTCTTT
TRBV7-2	TRBJ1-2	TRBD1	NA	CASSLPKNRGGYTF	TGTGCCAGCAGCTTACCTAAGAACAGGGGTGGCTACACCTTC
TRBV20-1	TRBJ2-7	TRBD2	many	CSARGGLGWGNEQYF	TGCAGTGCTAGGGGGGGACTAGGCTGGGGAAACGAGCAGTACTTC
TRBV20-1	TRBJ2-6	NA	NA	CSARSGQGMPGANVLTF	TGCAGTGCTAGATCGGGCCAGGGGATGCCTGGGGCCAACGTCCTGACTTTC
TRBV20-1	TRBJ2-5	NA	many	CSAREQGPGTQYF	TGCAGTGCTAGAGAACAGGGTCCGGGGACCCAGTACTTC
TRBV7-8	TRBJ2-1	NA	many	CASSPPLGGGSYNEQFF	TGTGCCAGCAGCCCACCTTTGGGAGGGGGCTCCTACAATGAGCAGTTCTTC
TRBV12-3/TRBV12-4	TRBJ1-4	TRBD1	many	CASSSGQGAEKLFF	TGTGCCAGCAGTTCCGGACAGGGGGCTGAAAAACTGTTTTTT
TRBV2	TRBJ2-5	TRBD2	many	CASSEGLAGVETQYF	TGTGCCAGCAGTGAGGGACTAGCGGGAGTAGAGACCCAGTACTTC
TRBV28	TRBJ1-1	NA	many	CASIMGGRGNTEAFF	TGTGCCAGTATAATGGGGGGGAGGGGGAACACTGAAGCTTTCTTT
TRBV7-2	TRBJ1-6	NA	NA	CASSLGLGGSNNSPLHF	TGTGCCAGCAGCCTCGGGTTGGGGGGGAGCAATAATTCACCCCTCCACTTT
TRBV19	TRBJ2-7	NA	many	CATGASYEQYF	TGTGCCACCGGGGCGTCCTACGAGCAGTACTTC
TRBV6-1	TRBJ1-6	TRBD1	many	CASSRGQESSYNSPLHF	TGTGCCAGCAGTCGAGGACAGGAGAGCTCCTATAATTCACCCCTCCACTTT
TRBV18	TRBJ2-1	NA	NA	CASSPILQHNEQFF	TGTGCCAGCTCACCAATATTACAGCACAATGAGCAGTTCTTC
TRBV6-1	TRBJ1-2	NA	many	CASSESSGLGYTF	TGTGCCAGCAGTGAAAGTTCAGGGCTTGGCTACACCTTC
TRBV19	TRBJ1-5	TRBD1	few	CASSIHMTGGYNQPQHF	TGTGCCAGTAGTATACATATGACAGGGGGCTACAATCAGCCCCAGCATTTT
TRBV14	TRBJ2-1	TRBD2	few	CASSLEGGTRRTHEQFF	TGTGCCAGCAGCCTCGAAGGAGGGACTAGACGGACCCATGAGCAGTTCTTC
TRBV19	TRBJ2-1	TRBD2	many	CASSTYRDYLNEQFF	TGTGCCAGTAGTACTTACCGGGACTATCTCAATGAGCAGTTCTTC
TRBV5-1	TRBJ2-5	NA	NA	CASSLSSATIETQYF	TGCGCCAGCAGCTTGTCTAGCGCGACCATAGAGACCCAGTACTTC
TRBV11-2	TRBJ1-6	NA	few	CASSLVSQPLHF	TGTGCCAGCAGCTTAGTCTCACAGCCCCTCCACTTT
TRBV7-9	TRBJ1-5	NA	many	CASSLLGEAQPQHF	TGTGCCAGCAGCTTATTAGGGGAGGCTCAGCCCCAGCATTTT
TRBV7-9	TRBJ2-2	TRBD1	many	CASSSSVLRRDSDNTGELFF	TGTGCCAGCAGCTCCTCCGTACTCCGCCGGGACAGCGATAACACCGGGGAGCTGTTTTTT
TRBV12-3/TRBV12-4	TRBJ2-7	NA	many	CASREDRFYEQYF	TGTGCCAGCAGAGAGGACCGATTCTACGAGCAGTACTTC
TRBV7-8	TRBJ2-5	NA	many	CASSPLGETQYF	TGTGCCAGCAGCCCCCTTGGGGAGACCCAGTACTTC
TRBV28	TRBJ2-5	NA	many	CASSFTGWAGQETQYF	TGTGCCAGCAGTTTCACGGGGTGGGCGGGTCAAGAGACCCAGTACTTC
TRBV5-1	TRBJ2-2	TRBD1	NA	CASSSGQVPGELFF	TGCGCCAGCAGCTCGGGACAGGTCCCCGGGGAGCTGTTTTTT
TRBV2	TRBJ1-1	NA	NA	CASSPPGISEAFF	TGTGCCAGCTCACCACCTGGTATCTCTGAAGCTTTCTTT
TRBV12-3/TRBV12-4	TRBJ2-7	TRBD2	NA	CASCPGEGLAGGPRYEQYF	TGTGCCAGCTGTCCAGGGGAGGGACTAGCGGGAGGGCCTCGGTACGAGCAGTACTTC
TRBV20-1	TRBJ1-5	NA	NA	CSARDFRRDSNQPQHF	TGCAGTGCTAGAGATTTTCGAAGGGATAGCAATCAGCCCCAGCATTTT